A selection of T cell receptor beta chains follows, all from one sample in a study of blood T cell repertoires in COVID-19. The repertoire was sequenced with immunoSEQ multiplex PCR; TCRdb's copy has only in-frame clones and lacks some. The sample carries about 110,000 clones, roughly 70% recorded once. The sequencing sample was made of peripheral blood. All receptors come from a woman in her thirties or forties with acute or convalescent COVID-19. Both conserved end residues are part of each CDR3. D genes are given only for firm matches. A clone size is listed for some rows: how often the clone was seen (once, few, many), or a class if it is expanded.

>16|TRBV7-8|NA|TRBJ2-5|NA
TGTGCCAGCAGCTTAGACCGTGACGGCAGGAAAGAGACCCAGTACTTC
CASSLDRDGRKETQYF
>15|TRBV6-5|NA|TRBJ2-2|NA
TGTGCCAGTATTCCGGGACAAACGAACACCGGGGAGCTGTTTTTT
CASIPGQTNTGELFF
>16|TRBV28|NA|TRBJ1-6|NA
TGTGCCAGCAGTCTACAGGACCCCTCCTATAATTCACCCCTCCACTTT
CASSLQDPSYNSPLHF
>15|TRBV6-4|TRBD2|TRBJ2-1|NA
TGTGCCAGCAGTGCGAGCGGGGGGGCCTTCAATGAGCAGTTCTTC
CASSASGGAFNEQFF
>12|TRBV2|NA|TRBJ1-2|NA
TGTGCCAGCGTTCGACTTGACTATGGCTACACCTTC
CASVRLDYGYTF
>19|TRBV6-2/TRBV6-3|NA|TRBJ2-7|NA
TGTGCCAGCAGCGACCACCCGGGTCCGACTTCCGGGACTGTGTACGAGCAGTACTTC
CASSDHPGPTSGTVYEQYF
>14|TRBV29-1|TRBD1|TRBJ2-7|NA
TGCAGCGTTGATGGGACAGGGGGGTCCTACGAGCAGTACTTC
CSVDGTGGSYEQYF
>16|TRBV5-1|TRBD1|TRBJ2-3|NA
TGCGCCAGCAGCTCCGGGACAGGGTTCGGCACAGATACGCAGTATTTT
CASSSGTGFGTDTQYF
>16|TRBV7-2|TRBD2|TRBJ2-1|NA
TGTGCCAGCAGCTCCCCCCAGCGGGGGGGCTACAATGAGCAGTTCTTC
CASSSPQRGGYNEQFF
>13|TRBV28|NA|TRBJ2-3|NA
TGTGCCAGCAGTTTATCGGAGAGATCTACGCAGTATTTT
CASSLSERSTQYF
>17|TRBV7-2|NA|TRBJ1-6|NA
TGTGCCAGCGCTCTACTCCCGGTTAGCTCCTATAATTCACCCCTCCACTTT
CASALLPVSSYNSPLHF
>16|TRBV19|NA|TRBJ1-1|NA
TGTGCCAGTAGTATAGCTAGGAGAAACTGGAACACTGAAGCTTTCTTT
CASSIARRNWNTEAFF
>15|TRBV6-5|NA|TRBJ2-5|NA
TGTGCCAGCAGCCAAACTACGGGGTGGCAAGAGACCCAGTACTTC
CASSQTTGWQETQYF
>13|TRBV5-1|NA|TRBJ1-2|NA
TGCGCCAGCAGCACCCGGACAAGGAGTGGCTACACCTTC
CASSTRTRSGYTF
>12|TRBV29-1|TRBD1|TRBJ1-4|NA
TGCAGCGTTTCACAGGGGCACGAAAAACTGTTTTTT
CSVSQGHEKLFF
>13|TRBV7-9|TRBD1|TRBJ2-5|NA
TGTGCCAGCAGCTCCGGGACAGGGGAGACCCAGTACTTC
CASSSGTGETQYF
>14|TRBV11-2|NA|TRBJ2-2|NA
TGTGCCAGCAGCTCCAAGGGGGACACCGGGGAGCTGTTTTTT
CASSSKGDTGELFF
>13|TRBV19|NA|TRBJ1-5|NA
TGTGCCAGTAGTAGCCAGAACAATCAGCCCCAGCATTTT
CASSSQNNQPQHF
>15|TRBV11-2|NA|TRBJ1-4|NA
TGTGCCAGCAGCTTAGGTTCCAGGGTGGGTGAAAAACTGTTTTTT
CASSLGSRVGEKLFF
>13|TRBV6-5|TRBD1|TRBJ1-1|few
TGTGCCAGCAGGGGGACAGGGGACACTGAAGCTTTCTTT
CASRGTGDTEAFF
>15|TRBV5-1|TRBD2|TRBJ2-5|NA
TGCGCCAGCAGCTTGCTAGCGGGGGGGCAAGAGACCCAGTACTTC
CASSLLAGGQETQYF
>15|TRBV2|TRBD1|TRBJ2-2|NA
TGTGCCAGCAATCAACAGGGGGCGAACACCGGGGAGCTGTTTTTT
CASNQQGANTGELFF
>16|TRBV25-1|TRBD1|TRBJ1-3|few
TGTGCCAGCAGTGTAGGGACAGGGCCCTCTGGAAACACCATATATTTT
CASSVGTGPSGNTIYF
>15|TRBV28|NA|TRBJ1-4|NA
TGTGCCAGCAGTTTTGGAGACAGAGCTAATGAAAAACTGTTTTTT
CASSFGDRANEKLFF
>16|TRBV15|TRBD2|TRBJ2-5|NA
TGTGCCACCAGCAGAGAGCGGGCGGGGGGGAGAGAGACCCAGTACTTC
CATSRERAGGRETQYF
>17|TRBV6-1|TRBD1|TRBJ1-1|NA
TGTGCCAGCAGTGAGGCCGGGACAGGGAGGGGAGTGCTACGGGCTTTCTTT
CASSEAGTGRGVLRAFF
>18|TRBV4-2|TRBD1|TRBJ1-6|NA
TGTGCCAGCAGCCAAGATCTAACCGGGACAGGGGTGGATTCACCCCTCCACTTT
CASSQDLTGTGVDSPLHF
>13|TRBV7-9|NA|TRBJ2-2|NA
TGTGCCAGCAGCTTAGAGGGGAATTGGGAGCTGTTTTTT
CASSLEGNWELFF
>14|TRBV6-2/TRBV6-3|TRBD1|TRBJ2-4|NA
TGTGCCAGCAGTTCCCCAGGGGGCGTGAACATTCAGTACTTC
CASSSPGGVNIQYF
>13|TRBV2|NA|TRBJ1-4|NA
TGTGCCAGCAGTTGGACAGAAACAGAAAAACTGTTTTTT
CASSWTETEKLFF
>15|TRBV6-5|TRBD1|TRBJ2-7|NA
TGTGCCAGCAGCTCAATAGGGACAGGGGTCTACGAGCAGTACTTC
CASSSIGTGVYEQYF
>16|TRBV7-7|NA|TRBJ2-3|NA
TGTGCCAGCAGCCCCGGACTATCTACTCTCACAGATACGCAGTATTTT
CASSPGLSTLTDTQYF
>13|TRBV11-2|NA|TRBJ2-7|NA
TGTGCCAGCAGCTTTCTCAGCTCCTACGAGCAGTACTTC
CASSFLSSYEQYF
>16|TRBV9|TRBD2|TRBJ2-1|few
TGTGCCAGCAGCGCCCGGAGGGGACTACCTTACAATGAGCAGTTCTTC
CASSARRGLPYNEQFF
>15|TRBV7-9|TRBD1|TRBJ1-2|NA
TGTGCCAGCAGCAGGCGGGACAGCGAGAACTATGGCTACACCTTC
CASSRRDSENYGYTF
>14|TRBV5-1|NA|TRBJ1-1|NA
TGCGCCAGCACCTCCGTGGAGGGGAGTACTGAAGCTTTCTTT
CASTSVEGSTEAFF
>13|TRBV6-1|NA|TRBJ2-7|NA
TGTGCCAGCAGTGAGCAGGGGTTGGGCGAGCAGTACTTC
CASSEQGLGEQYF
>13|TRBV19|NA|TRBJ1-2|NA
TGTGCCAGTAGTATAGGACAGATCTATGGCTACACCTTC
CASSIGQIYGYTF
>14|TRBV6-5|NA|TRBJ1-5|NA
TGTGCCAGCAGTTACCGAGGTGGAGATCAGCCCCAGCATTTT
CASSYRGGDQPQHF
>14|TRBV30|NA|TRBJ1-4|NA
TGTGCCTGGAAGCATAGGCAGGTTAATGAAAAACTGTTTTTT
CAWKHRQVNEKLFF
>14|TRBV10-3|TRBD1|TRBJ2-2|NA
TGTGCCACACAAACAGGGGTAGACACCGGGGAGCTGTTTTTT
CATQTGVDTGELFF